This T cell receptor (beta chain) is from a study of cytomegalovirus exposure and HLA in healthy donors. The wider study: As an earlier analysis found, roughly 170 million T cells yielded approximately 100 million unique TCR beta sequences. Some 85 million unique TCRs, all from HLA-typed donors, were included in an early release of the data. There were some 410 genotyped donors. Of these, roughly 82% fell in the genetic ancestry cluster associated with self-reported Caucasian donors. General study points: Differences between HLA loci emerged in a later analysis of TCR association rates, with DRB1 most and HLA-C fewest.

In the case of this clone: Its specificity is unknown.

Use of 60 Vbeta and 13 Jbeta primers characterized the PCR. The method was immunoSEQ multiplex PCR; TCRdb's version includes in-frame clones alone and lacks a portion of them. The repertoire has more than 200,000 clones, roughly 80% of them found once; the top ten carry about 0.22%. J gave up 6 bases and V 6 bases, and 5 bases lay outside the gene matches. CDR1 and CDR2 from the germline V gene are SGHRS and YFSETQ. This CDR3 is 15 amino acids long. Sequencing was done on a sample of PBMCs. This clonotype was obtained from a girl aged 2-10 years in good health and CMV-seronegative. The chain joins TRBV5-1 to TRBJ2-1; 14 bases align to TRBD2. The CDR3 nucleotides read TGCGCCAGCACCAAAGGACTAGCGGGAGGCAATGAGCAGTTCTTC. The encoded protein is CASTKGLAGGNEQFF.